This section outlines one T cell receptor (beta chain) sequence together with its context. What it recognizes is unknown. The data were obtained in a study of cytomegalovirus exposure and HLA in healthy donors. Overall study results and limits: Rarity marked most TCR sequences, yet some public TCRs occurred in many donors.

The study ran its PCR with 60 Vbeta and 13 Jbeta primers. Using immunoSEQ multiplex PCR, the repertoire was profiled, and TCRdb retains in-frame clones only, with some absent. The sample has more than 90,000 clones, 70% to 80% seen once. Germline CDR1 reads MGHRA; CDR2 reads YSYEKL. Trimming cost V 3 bases and J 3 bases; bases outside gene matches: 13. The CDR3 is made up of 18 amino acids. This sequence was found in a woman younger than 35 in good health and CMV-seropositive. Sequenced sample: PBMCs. The V call is TRBV4-1, the J call TRBJ2-3, with TRBD2 matching over 9 bases. Here the CDR3 DNA reads TGCGCCAGCAGCCACCTGCGCCGGCCTAGCGGGGCTACAGATACGCAGTATTTT. Encoded protein: CASSHLRRPSGATDTQYF.